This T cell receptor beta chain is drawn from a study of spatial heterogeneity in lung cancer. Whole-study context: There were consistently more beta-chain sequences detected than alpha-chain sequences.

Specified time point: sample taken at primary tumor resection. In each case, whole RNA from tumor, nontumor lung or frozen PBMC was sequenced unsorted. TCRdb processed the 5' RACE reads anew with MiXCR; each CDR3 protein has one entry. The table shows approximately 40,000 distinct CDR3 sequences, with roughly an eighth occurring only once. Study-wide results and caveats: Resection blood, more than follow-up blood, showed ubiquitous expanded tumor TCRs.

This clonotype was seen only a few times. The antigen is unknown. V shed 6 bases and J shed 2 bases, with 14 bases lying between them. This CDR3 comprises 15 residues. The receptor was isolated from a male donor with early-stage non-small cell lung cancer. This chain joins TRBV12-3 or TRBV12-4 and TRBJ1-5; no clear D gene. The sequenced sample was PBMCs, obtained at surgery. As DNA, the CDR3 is TGTGCCAGCAGCCCCCGGGGTATAGGCAATCAGCCCCAGCATTTT. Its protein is CASSPRGIGNQPQHF.